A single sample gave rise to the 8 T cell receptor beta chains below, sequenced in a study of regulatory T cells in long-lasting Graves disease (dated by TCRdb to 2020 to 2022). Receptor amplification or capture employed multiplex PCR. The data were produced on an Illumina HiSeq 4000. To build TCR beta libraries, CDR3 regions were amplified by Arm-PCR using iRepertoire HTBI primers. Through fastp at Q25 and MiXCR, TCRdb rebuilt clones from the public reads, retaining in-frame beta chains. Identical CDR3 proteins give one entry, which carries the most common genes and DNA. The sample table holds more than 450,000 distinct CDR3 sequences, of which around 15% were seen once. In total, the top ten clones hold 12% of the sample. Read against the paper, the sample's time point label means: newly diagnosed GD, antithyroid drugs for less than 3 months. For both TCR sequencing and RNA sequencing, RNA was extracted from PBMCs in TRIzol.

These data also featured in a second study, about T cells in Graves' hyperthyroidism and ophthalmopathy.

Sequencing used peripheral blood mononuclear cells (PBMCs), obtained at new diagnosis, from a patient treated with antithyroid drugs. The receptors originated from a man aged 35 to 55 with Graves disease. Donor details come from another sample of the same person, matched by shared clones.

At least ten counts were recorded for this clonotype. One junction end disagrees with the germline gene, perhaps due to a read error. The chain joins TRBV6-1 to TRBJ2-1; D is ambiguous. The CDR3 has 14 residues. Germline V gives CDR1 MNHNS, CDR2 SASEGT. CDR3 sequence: CASTESLATNEQFF. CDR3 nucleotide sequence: TGTGCCAGCACTGAATCGTTGGCCACCAATGAGCAGTTCTTC.

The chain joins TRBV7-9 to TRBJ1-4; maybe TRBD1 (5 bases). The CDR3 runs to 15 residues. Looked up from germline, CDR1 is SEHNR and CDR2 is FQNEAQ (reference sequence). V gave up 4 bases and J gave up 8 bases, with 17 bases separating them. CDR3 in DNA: TGTGCCAGCAGCTCCTTGGGCAGGGAAAACGAAAAACTGTTTTTT. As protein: CASSSLGRENEKLFF.

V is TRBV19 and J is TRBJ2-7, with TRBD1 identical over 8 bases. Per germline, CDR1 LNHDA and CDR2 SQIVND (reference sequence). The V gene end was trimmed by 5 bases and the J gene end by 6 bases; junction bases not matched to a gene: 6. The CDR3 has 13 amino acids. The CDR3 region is CASSADRDGEQYF. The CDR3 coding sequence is TGTGCCAGTAGTGCGGACAGGGACGGCGAGCAGTACTTC. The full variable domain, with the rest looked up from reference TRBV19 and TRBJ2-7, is DGGITQSPKYLFRKEGQNVTLSCEQNLNHDAMYWYRQDPGQGLRLIYYSQIVNDFQKGDIAEGYSVSREKKESFPLTVTSAQKNPTAFYLCASSADRDGEQYFGPGTRLTVT.

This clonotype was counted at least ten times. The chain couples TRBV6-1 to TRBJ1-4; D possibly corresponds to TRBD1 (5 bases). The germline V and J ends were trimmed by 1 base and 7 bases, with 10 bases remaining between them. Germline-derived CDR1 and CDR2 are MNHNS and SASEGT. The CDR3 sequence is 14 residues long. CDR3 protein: CASSEGGTREKLFF. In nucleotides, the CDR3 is TGTGCCAGCAGTGAAGGAGGGACTCGTGAAAAACTGTTTTTT.

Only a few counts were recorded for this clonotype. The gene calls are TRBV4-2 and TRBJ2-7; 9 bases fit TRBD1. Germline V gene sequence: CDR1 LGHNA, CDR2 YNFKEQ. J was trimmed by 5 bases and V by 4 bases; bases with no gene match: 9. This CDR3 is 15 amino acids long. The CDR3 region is CASSRTGTGSHEQYF. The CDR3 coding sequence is TGTGCCAGCAGCCGTACCGGGACAGGGTCCCACGAGCAGTACTTC.

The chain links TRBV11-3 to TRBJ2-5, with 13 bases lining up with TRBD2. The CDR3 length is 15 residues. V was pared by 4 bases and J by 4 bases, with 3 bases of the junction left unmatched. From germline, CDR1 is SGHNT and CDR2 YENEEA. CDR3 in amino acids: CASSSRTSGRETQYF. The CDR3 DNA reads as TGTGCCAGCAGCTCCAGGACTAGCGGGAGAGAGACCCAGTACTTC.

Here the CDR3 reads CSVDSFTDTQYF. The CDR3 nucleotides read TGCAGCGTTGATAGTTTCACAGATACGCAGTATTTT. This chain uses TRBV29-1 with TRBJ2-3; no clear D gene. The CDR3 is 12 residues long. Trimming removed 3 bases at V and 2 bases at J, with 6 bases between. Germline CDR1 is SQVTM and CDR2 is ANQGSEA.

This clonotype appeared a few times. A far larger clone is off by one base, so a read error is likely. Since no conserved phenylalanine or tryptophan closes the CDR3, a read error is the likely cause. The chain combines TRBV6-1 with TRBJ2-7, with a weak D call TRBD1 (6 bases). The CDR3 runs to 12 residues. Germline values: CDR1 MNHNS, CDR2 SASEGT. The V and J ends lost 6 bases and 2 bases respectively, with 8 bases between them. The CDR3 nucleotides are TGTGCCAGCAGCCGGGACACCTACGAGCAGTACTCC. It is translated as CASSRDTYEQYS.